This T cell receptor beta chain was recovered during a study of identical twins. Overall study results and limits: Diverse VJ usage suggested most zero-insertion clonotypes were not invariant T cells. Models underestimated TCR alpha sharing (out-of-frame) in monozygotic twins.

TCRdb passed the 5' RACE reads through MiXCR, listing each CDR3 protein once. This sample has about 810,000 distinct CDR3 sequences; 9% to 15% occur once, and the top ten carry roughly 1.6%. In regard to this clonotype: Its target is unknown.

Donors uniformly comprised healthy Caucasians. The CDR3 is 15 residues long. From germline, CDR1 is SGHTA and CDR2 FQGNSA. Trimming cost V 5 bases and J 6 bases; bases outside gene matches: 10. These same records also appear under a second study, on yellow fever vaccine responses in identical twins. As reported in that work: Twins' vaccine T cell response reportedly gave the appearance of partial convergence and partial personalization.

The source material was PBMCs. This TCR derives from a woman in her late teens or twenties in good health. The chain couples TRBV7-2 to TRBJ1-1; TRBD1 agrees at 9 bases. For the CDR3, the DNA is TGTGCCAGCAGCCTAAACGGACAGGGGATTGCTGAAGCTTTCTTT. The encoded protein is CASSLNGQGIAEAFF. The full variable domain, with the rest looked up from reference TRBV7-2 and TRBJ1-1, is GAGVSQSPSNKVTEKGKDVELRCDPISGHTALYWYRQSLGQGLEFLIYFQGNSAPDKSGLPSDRFSAERTGGSVSTLTIQRTQQEDSAVYLCASSLNGQGIAEAFFGQGTRLTVV.